The 18 T cell receptor beta chains below were found in one sample sequenced in a study of T cell responses to AZD1222 COVID-19 vaccine. The method was immunoSEQ multiplex PCR; TCRdb's version includes in-frame clones alone and lacks a portion of them. The sample lists roughly 99,000 clones, 90% to 95% occurring once. This specimen was peripheral blood, taken 28 days after the second AZD1222 dose. The receptors were gathered from an adult who received the AZD1222 COVID-19 vaccine.

The gene calls are TRBV6-5 and TRBJ1-2; D unresolved. The germline V gene encodes CDR1 MNHEY and CDR2 SVGAGI. The germline V and J ends were trimmed by 2 bases and 2 bases, with 9 bases remaining between them. The CDR3 totals 14 residues. The CDR3 here is CASSYNGENYGYTF. The CDR3 region has the DNA TGTGCCAGCAGTTACAACGGGGAAAACTATGGCTACACCTTC.

V is TRBV7-9 and J is TRBJ1-2; D call uncertain. The CDR3 covers 13 residues. The V gene's germline CDR1 is SEHNR and CDR2 FQNEAQ (reference sequence). The V end lost 3 bases, the J end lost 0 bases, and 5 bases lay between the germline ends. CDR3 sequence reads: CASSFYPNYGYTF. The CDR3 DNA reads as TGTGCCAGCAGCTTTTATCCTAACTATGGCTACACCTTC.

The V call is TRBV29-1, the J call TRBJ1-5; D remains unclear. Trimming took 7 bases from V and 0 from J, leaving 7 bases between them. Germline V lookup: CDR1 SQVTM, CDR2 ANQGSEA. The CDR3 runs 12 residues. The CDR3 sequence is CSAGSSNQPQHF. Here the CDR3 DNA reads TGCAGCGCCGGCAGTAGCAATCAGCCCCAGCATTTT. The whole variable domain, filled in from reference TRBV29-1 and TRBJ1-5, reads SAVISQKPSRDICQRGTSLTIQCQVDSQVTMMFWYRQQPGQSLTLIATANQGSEATYESGFVIDKFPISRPNLTFSTLTVSNMSPEDSSIYLCSAGSSNQPQHFGDGTRLSIL.

The rearrangement links TRBV7-9 to TRBJ2-7; D is perhaps TRBD1 (6 bases). Per germline, CDR1 SEHNR and CDR2 FQNEAQ (reference sequence). Trimming left V 4 bases short and J 1 base short, with 11 bases between. The CDR3 is 14 amino acids. CDR3 bases: TGTGCCAGCAGCTCATCGGGACATTCCTACGAGCAGTACTTC. Encoded protein: CASSSSGHSYEQYF.

This chain connects TRBV28 to TRBJ1-5, with D tentatively TRBD1 (6 bases). Per the germline V gene, CDR1 is MDHEN and CDR2 is SYDVKM. The CDR3 covers 18 residues. Between the trimmed V and J ends, which lost 2 bases and 5 bases, there was a span of 22 bases. As DNA, the CDR3 is TGTGCCAGCAGTTTAAACCGCCGTCCTCCCGGGGGCGATCAGCCCCAGCATTTT. This sequence encodes CASSLNRRPPGGDQPQHF.

This chain connects TRBV9 to TRBJ1-2, with 9 bases fitting TRBD1. This CDR3 contains 13 residues. J lost 5 bases, V lost 5 bases, and 4 bases had no gene match. From germline, CDR1 is SGDLS and CDR2 YYNGEE. The CDR3 is CASRLTGGYGYTF. The CDR3 region has the DNA TGTGCCAGCAGATTGACAGGGGGTTATGGCTACACCTTC.

This clone was found once. V and J are TRBV4-3 and TRBJ2-2, with TRBD1 identical over 7 bases. The CDR3 has 15 residues. After removal of 0 bases from V and 4 bases from J, the junction contained 2 bases not matched to a gene. CDR1 LGHNA and CDR2 YSLEER come from the germline V gene. The CDR3 region is CASSQETGSTGELFF. Here the CDR3 DNA reads TGCGCCAGCAGCCAAGAGACAGGGAGCACCGGGGAGCTGTTTTTT.

The V gene is TRBV12-5, the J gene TRBJ2-1; TRBD1 aligns across 9 bases. The CDR3 consists of 18 residues. The germline V gene encodes CDR1 LGHNT and CDR2 FRNRAP. V dropped 2 bases and J dropped 7; count of bases not matched to a gene: 15. The CDR3 DNA follows: TGTGCTAGTGGTTTGCTGTACCCGGACAGGGGCGATAAGAATGAGCAGTTCTTC. Amino acids: CASGLLYPDRGDKNEQFF.

The chain joins TRBV5-1 to TRBJ2-1; D remains unclear. V was pared by 0 bases and J by 4 bases, with 11 bases between. Germline lookup yields CDR1 SGHRS and CDR2 YFSETQ. This CDR3 has 15 residues. This chain's CDR3 is CASSLVGNPYNEQFF. The CDR3 coding sequence is TGCGCCAGCAGCTTGGTAGGGAATCCATACAATGAGCAGTTCTTC.

V gene TRBV29-1 combines with J gene TRBJ1-2; unclear D gene. CDR1 and CDR2 (germline): SQVTM, ANQGSEA. V lost 0 bases and J lost 1, with 6 bases in between. This CDR3 spans 13 amino acids. CDR3 bases: TGCAGCGTTGAAGAGAGCCTTAACTATGGCTACACCTTC. Its translation: CSVEESLNYGYTF.

The chain combines TRBV5-1 with TRBJ1-6; D remains unclear. CDR3 length equals 13 residues. Trimming pared 3 bases from V and 7 bases from J, leaving 8 bases between. Germline V CDR1 and CDR2: SGHRS, YFSETQ. CDR3 amino acids: CASSSETNSPLHF. CDR3 DNA: TGCGCCAGCAGCTCGGAGACGAATTCACCCCTCCACTTT.

V usage is TRBV29-1 and J usage is TRBJ1-2, with a weak D call TRBD1 (5 bases). V was clipped by 5 bases and J by 7 bases, with 11 bases between them. Germline CDR1 and CDR2: SQVTM and ANQGSEA. The CDR3 consists of 11 residues. This CDR3 reads CSVRAGSGYTF. CDR3 coding DNA: TGCAGCGTTCGGGCAGGGAGTGGCTACACCTTC.

This clone was found once. This sequence joins TRBV20-1 and TRBJ1-4; 8 bases fit TRBD1. Losses at the gene ends were 3 bases for V and 7 bases for J; bases not matched to a gene: 4. This CDR3 is 13 amino acids long. Looked up from germline, CDR1 is DFQATT and CDR2 is SNEGSKA (reference sequence). The CDR3 here is CSASVRGREKLFF. For the CDR3, the DNA is TGCAGTGCTAGTGTCAGGGGGCGTGAAAAACTGTTTTTT.

This chain uses TRBV4-1 with TRBJ2-1; 11 bases fit TRBD2. Germline V gene lookup returns CDR1 MGHRA and CDR2 YSYEKL. This CDR3 has 15 residues. The V segment lost 3 bases and the J segment 7 bases; nucleotides outside the gene matches: 5. The CDR3 loop is CASSHSGRGDNEQFF. As DNA, the CDR3 is TGCGCCAGCAGCCATAGCGGGAGGGGCGATAATGAGCAGTTCTTC.

The CDR3 sequence: CASSLSGATVNTEAFF. CDR3 DNA: TGTGCCAGCAGCCTCTCGGGGGCAACGGTGAACACTGAAGCTTTCTTT. This sequence joins TRBV2 and TRBJ1-1, with D tentatively TRBD1 (6 bases). The length of the CDR3 is 16 residues. Trimming shortened V by 6 bases and J by 0 bases, and 17 bases separated the two germline ends. Germline V lookup: CDR1 SNHLY, CDR2 FYNNEI.

J is TRBJ1-1 and V is TRBV7-9, with TRBD1 matching over 7 bases. Per germline, CDR1 SEHNR and CDR2 FQNEAQ (reference sequence). J lost 12 bases, V lost 5 bases, and 15 bases had no gene match. CDR3 length: 14 amino acids. The CDR3 sequence: CASSDTGDAGIPFF. CDR3 in DNA: TGTGCCAGCAGCGACACAGGGGACGCGGGAATCCCTTTCTTT.

V is TRBV9 and J is TRBJ1-6; TRBD1 is a possible D gene (6 bases). The CDR3 has 15 amino acids. Trimming removed 1 base at V and 9 bases at J, with 14 bases between. Per germline, CDR1 SGDLS and CDR2 YYNGEE. The CDR3 nucleotides read TGTGCCAGCAGCGTATCCTGGACAGTAGGTTCACCCCTCCACTTT. Its translation: CASSVSWTVGSPLHF.

In DNA form, the CDR3 reads TGTGCCAGCTCACACTCCCTGGGGGGTGAGACCCAGTACTTC. This codes for CASSHSLGGETQYF. This chain connects TRBV18 to TRBJ2-5, with D possibly matching TRBD2 (6 bases). Germline V lookup: CDR1 KGHSH, CDR2 LQKENI. The V gene lost 4 bases and the J gene lost 5 bases, with 14 bases spanning the gap. The CDR3 is 14 amino acids.